This TCR beta chain is drawn from a study of OX40 agonist ivuxolimab in advanced cancers. The wider study: Allowance was made for prior anti-PD-1, anti-PD-L1 or anti-CTLA-4 therapy, and 40% to 45% had some.

Produced via immunoSEQ multiplex PCR; TCRdb's table is partial and in-frame only. Seen here are 75,000 to 100,000 clones, around 86% observed once, and the top ten hold about 1.9%. The CDR3 is made up of 16 amino acids. Germline-derived CDR1 and CDR2 are MNHEY and SVGAGI. Trimming stripped 4 bases from V and 5 bases from J, with 19 bases between. The input for sequencing was CD4+ or CD8+ T cells sorted from blood, taken in a trial of the OX40 agonist ivuxolimab. The source of this sequence is an adult with an advanced solid tumor such as melanoma, head and neck, liver or kidney cancer. The chain recombines TRBV6-5 with TRBJ2-3; tentative D call: TRBD2 (5 bases). As DNA, the CDR3 is TGTGCCAGCAGTTCCCAAGCGGCAATACATCAAGATACGCAGTATTTT. Translated: CASSSQAAIHQDTQYF.